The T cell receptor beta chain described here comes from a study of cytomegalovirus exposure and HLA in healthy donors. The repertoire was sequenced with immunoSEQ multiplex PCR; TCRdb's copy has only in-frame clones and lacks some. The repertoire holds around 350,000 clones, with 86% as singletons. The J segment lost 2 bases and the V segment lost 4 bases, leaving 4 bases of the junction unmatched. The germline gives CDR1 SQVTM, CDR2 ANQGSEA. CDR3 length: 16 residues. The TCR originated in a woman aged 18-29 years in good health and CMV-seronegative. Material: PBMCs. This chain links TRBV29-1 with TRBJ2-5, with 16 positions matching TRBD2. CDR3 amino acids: CSVVGLAGGRQETQYF. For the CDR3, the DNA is TGCAGCGTTGTGGGACTAGCGGGAGGGCGTCAAGAGACCCAGTACTTC.